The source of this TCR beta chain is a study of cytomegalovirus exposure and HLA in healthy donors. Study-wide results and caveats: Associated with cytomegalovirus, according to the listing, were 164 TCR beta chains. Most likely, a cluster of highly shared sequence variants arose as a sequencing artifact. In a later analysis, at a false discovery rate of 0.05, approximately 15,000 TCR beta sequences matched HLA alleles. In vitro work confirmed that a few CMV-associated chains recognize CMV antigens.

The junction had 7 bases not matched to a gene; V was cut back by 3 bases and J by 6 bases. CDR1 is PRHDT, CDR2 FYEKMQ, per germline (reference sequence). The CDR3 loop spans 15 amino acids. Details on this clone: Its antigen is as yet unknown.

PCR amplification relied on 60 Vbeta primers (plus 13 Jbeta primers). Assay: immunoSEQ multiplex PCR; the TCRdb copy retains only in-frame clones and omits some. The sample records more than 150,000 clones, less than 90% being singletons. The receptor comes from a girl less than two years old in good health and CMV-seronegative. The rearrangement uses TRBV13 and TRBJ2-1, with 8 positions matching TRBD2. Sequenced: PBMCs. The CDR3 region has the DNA TGTGCCAGCAGCTTCTTAGCGGGACGGAGCAATGAGCAGTTCTTC. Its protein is CASSFLAGRSNEQFF.